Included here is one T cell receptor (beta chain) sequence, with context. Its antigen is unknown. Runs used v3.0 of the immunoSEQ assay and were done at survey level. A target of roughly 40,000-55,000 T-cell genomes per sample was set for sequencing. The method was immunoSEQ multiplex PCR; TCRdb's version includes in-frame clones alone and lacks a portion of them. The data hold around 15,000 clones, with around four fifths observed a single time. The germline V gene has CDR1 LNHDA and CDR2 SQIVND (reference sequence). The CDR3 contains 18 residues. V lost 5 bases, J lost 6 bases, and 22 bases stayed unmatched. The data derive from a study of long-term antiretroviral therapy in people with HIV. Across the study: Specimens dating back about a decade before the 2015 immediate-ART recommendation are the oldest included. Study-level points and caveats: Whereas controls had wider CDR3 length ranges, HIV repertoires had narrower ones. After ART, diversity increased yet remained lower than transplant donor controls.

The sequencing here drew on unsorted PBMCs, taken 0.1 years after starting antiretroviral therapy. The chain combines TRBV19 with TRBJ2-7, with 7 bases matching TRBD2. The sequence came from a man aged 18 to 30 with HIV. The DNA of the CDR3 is TGTGCCAGTAGTCGGGTTTTCCGGGACTACTATACTGAGCTCGAGCAGTACTTC. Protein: CASSRVFRDYYTELEQYF.